This T cell receptor (beta chain) was captured in a study of molecular identifiers for immune sequencing clone quantification. Study-wide results and limits: Spiked Jurkat TCR RNA equal to one cell could reportedly be picked out among over 850,000 naive cells. Beyond 20 RNA copies, clones held over 98% of effector molecules, compared with under 1% in naive cells.

The CD8+CD4-CCR7+CD45RA+ phenotype defined the sorted naive CD8 T cells. Germline loops: CDR1 LNHDA, CDR2 SQIVND (reference sequence). The V end was cut by 4 bases, the J end by 3 bases, with 16 bases between. The CDR3 consists of 17 residues. Worth noting for this clonotype: The antigen is undetermined.

With listed TCR primers and previously described methods, bulk TCR libraries were prepared. Each CDR3 protein gets one entry after TCRdb re-called the PCR reads with MiXCR. The table records hundreds of thousands of distinct CDR3 sequences, less than 30% of them present only once. The chain uses TRBV19 and TRBJ1-6, with TRBD1 as a possible D gene (6 bases). This clonotype originated in a human donor in good health. Some libraries in this study had Jurkat cell RNA spiked in. Input material: naive CD8+ T cells from blood, with Jurkat cell RNA spiked in. The subset is: FACS-sorted CD8+CD4-CCR7+CD45RA+ naive T cells. CDR3 residues: CASSTRTEVHYNSPLHF. The DNA of the CDR3 is TGTGCCAGTAGTACGAGGACAGAAGTCCACTATAATTCACCCCTCCACTTT.